What follows is one TCR beta chain and its context. This entry comes from a study of blood T cell repertoires in COVID-19. Study in general: Samples taken during acute and convalescent COVID-19 were collected in the United States, Italy and Spain. Sources were T cells, B-cell-depleted T cells, or PBMCs; the material itself was cDNA or gDNA.

Data came from immunoSEQ multiplex PCR; TCRdb stores just in-frame clones and leaves some out. Of fewer than 80,000 clones detected, 90% appear once; the ten largest clones hold about 2.5%. CDR1 is SGDLS and CDR2 is YYNGEE in the germline V gene. CDR3 size: 13 residues. The V and J ends lost 2 bases and 10 bases respectively, with 13 bases between them. The chain carries TRBV9 and TRBJ2-1, with D maybe TRBD2 (6 bases). The sequence came from a human donor in a cohort sampled during active COVID-19. Sequenced input: peripheral blood. The CDR3 nucleotides read TGTGCCAGCAGCGTTATGGGTCGGGAGGAGCAGTTCTTC. This encodes CASSVMGREEQFF.